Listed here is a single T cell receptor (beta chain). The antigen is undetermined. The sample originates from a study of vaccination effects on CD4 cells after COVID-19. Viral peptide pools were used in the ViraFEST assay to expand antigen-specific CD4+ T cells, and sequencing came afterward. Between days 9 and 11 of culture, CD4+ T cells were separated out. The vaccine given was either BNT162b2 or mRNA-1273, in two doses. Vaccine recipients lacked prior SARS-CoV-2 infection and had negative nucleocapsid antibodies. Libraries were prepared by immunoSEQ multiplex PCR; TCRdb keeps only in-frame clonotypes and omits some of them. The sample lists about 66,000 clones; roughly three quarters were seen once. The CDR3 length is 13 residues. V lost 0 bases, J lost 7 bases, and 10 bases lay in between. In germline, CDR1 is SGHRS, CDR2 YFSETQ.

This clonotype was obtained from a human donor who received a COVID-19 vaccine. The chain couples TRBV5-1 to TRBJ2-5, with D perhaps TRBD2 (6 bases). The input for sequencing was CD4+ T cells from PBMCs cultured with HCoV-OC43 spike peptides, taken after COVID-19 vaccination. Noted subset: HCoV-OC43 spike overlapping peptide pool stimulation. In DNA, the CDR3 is TGCGCCAGCAGCTTGGCGGGGGAAGGGACCCAGTACTTC. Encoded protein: CASSLAGEGTQYF.